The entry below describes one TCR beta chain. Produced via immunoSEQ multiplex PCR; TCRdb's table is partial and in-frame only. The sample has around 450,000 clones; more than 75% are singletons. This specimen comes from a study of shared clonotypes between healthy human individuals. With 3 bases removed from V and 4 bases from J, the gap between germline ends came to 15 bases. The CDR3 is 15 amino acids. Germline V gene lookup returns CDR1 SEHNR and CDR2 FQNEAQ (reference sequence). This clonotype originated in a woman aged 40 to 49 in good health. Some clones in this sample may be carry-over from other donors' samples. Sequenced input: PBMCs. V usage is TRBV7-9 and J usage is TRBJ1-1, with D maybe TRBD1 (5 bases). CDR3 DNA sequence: TGTGCCAGCAGCTTCCGGTGGGGGTCGACCACTGAAGCTTTCTTT. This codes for CASSFRWGSTTEAFF. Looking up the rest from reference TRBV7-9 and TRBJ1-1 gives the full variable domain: DTGVSQNPRHKITKRGQNVTFRCDPISEHNRLYWYRQTLGQGPEFLTYFQNEAQLEKSRLLSDRFSAERPKGSFSTLEIQRTEQGDSAMYLCASSFRWGSTTEAFFGQGTRLTVV.